Each of the 4 T cell receptor beta chains below was sequenced from the same sample in a study of blood T cell repertoires in COVID-19. Profiled with immunoSEQ multiplex PCR; TCRdb holds only in-frame clones, not every one. The table includes 200,000 to 250,000 clones, about 80% detected once. Material for sequencing was peripheral blood. The receptors here all came from a woman aged 80 or over with active or convalescent COVID-19.

This chain joins TRBV2 and TRBJ1-6; no definite D call. Germline values: CDR1 SNHLY, CDR2 FYNNEI. The CDR3 is made up of 15 amino acids. V lost 7 bases and J 9 bases, leaving 19 bases between the germline ends. CDR3 in amino acids: CASKIRGPVSSPLHF. The CDR3 DNA follows: TGTGCCAGCAAAATTCGGGGTCCGGTTAGTTCACCCCTCCACTTT.

The V gene is TRBV27, the J gene TRBJ2-3; D remains ambiguous. Trimming stripped 3 bases from V and 5 bases from J, with 9 bases between. The CDR3 length is 13 residues. Per the germline V gene, CDR1 is MNHEY and CDR2 is SMNVEV (reference sequence). DNA of the CDR3: TGTGCCAGCAGTTTTTTCCGCGAAGATACGCAGTATTTT. Protein: CASSFFREDTQYF.

The chain joins TRBV15 to TRBJ2-1; TRBD1 agrees at 9 bases. The CDR3 consists of 16 residues. With 1 base clipped from V and 5 bases from J, the junction kept 6 bases outside the gene matches. Germline values: CDR1 LNHNV, CDR2 YYDKDF (reference sequence). CDR3 sequence reads: CATSRGTGQGNNEQFF. The DNA for the CDR3 is TGTGCCACCAGCAGAGGAACGGGACAGGGCAACAATGAGCAGTTCTTC.

As DNA, the CDR3 is TGTGCCAGCACCGTACACGTGAACACTGAAGCTTTCTTT. The encoded protein is CASTVHVNTEAFF. The J gene is TRBJ1-1, the V gene TRBV12-3 or TRBV12-4; no firm D call. The CDR3 loop spans 13 amino acids. The V gene lost 7 bases and the J gene lost 0 bases, with 9 bases spanning the gap.